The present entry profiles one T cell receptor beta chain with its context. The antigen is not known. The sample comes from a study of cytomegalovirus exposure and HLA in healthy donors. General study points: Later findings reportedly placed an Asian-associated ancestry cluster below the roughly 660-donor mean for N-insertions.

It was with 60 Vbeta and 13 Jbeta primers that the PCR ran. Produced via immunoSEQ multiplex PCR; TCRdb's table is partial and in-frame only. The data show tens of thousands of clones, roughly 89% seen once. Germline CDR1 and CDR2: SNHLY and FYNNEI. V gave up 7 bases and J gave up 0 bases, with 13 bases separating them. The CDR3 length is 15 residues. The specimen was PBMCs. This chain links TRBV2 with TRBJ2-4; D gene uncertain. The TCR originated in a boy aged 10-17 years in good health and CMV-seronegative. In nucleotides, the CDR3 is TGTGCCAGCACTAGTATTGAATTAGCCAAAAACATTCAGTACTTC. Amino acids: CASTSIELAKNIQYF. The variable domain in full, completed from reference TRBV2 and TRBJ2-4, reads EPEVTQTPSHQVTQMGQEVILRCVPISNHLYFYWYRQILGQKVEFLVSFYNNEISEKSEIFDDQFSVERPDGSNFTLKIRSTKLEDSAMYFCASTSIELAKNIQYFGAGTRLSVL.